These 20 T cell receptor beta chains were all obtained from the same sample, sequenced in a study of blood T cell repertoires in COVID-19. Repertoires were generated with immunoSEQ multiplex PCR, while TCRdb's copy carries only in-frame clones and drops some. The profile shows under 200,000 clones, 83% of them singletons. What was sequenced was peripheral blood. The receptors come from a human donor in a cohort sampled during active COVID-19.

This chain uses TRBV28 with TRBJ1-4, with D possibly TRBD1 on 6 matching bases. Deletions cut 6 bases from V and 4 bases from J, with 12 bases between. The CDR3 covers 14 residues. Germline V gives CDR1 MDHEN, CDR2 SYDVKM. The chain's CDR3 is CASSTDRSNEKLFF. The DNA of the CDR3 is TGTGCCAGCAGCACCGACAGGAGTAATGAAAAACTGTTTTTT.

The chain is built from TRBV28 and TRBJ1-3, with a weak D call TRBD1 (6 bases). The CDR3 totals 14 residues. The germline CDR1 and CDR2 sequences are MDHEN and SYDVKM. With 3 bases removed from V and 2 bases from J, the gap between germline ends came to 8 bases. The CDR3 nucleotides are TGTGCCAGCAGTTTCTACAGGGCTGGAAACACCATATATTTT. It encodes CASSFYRAGNTIYF.

The chain employs TRBV7-2 and TRBJ2-7; the match to TRBD1 covers 7 bases. The germline V gene has CDR1 SGHTA and CDR2 FQGNSA. The CDR3 is made up of 15 amino acids. The V segment lost 5 bases and the J segment 3 bases; nucleotides outside the gene matches: 10. Here the CDR3 DNA reads TGTGCCAGCAGCATCTCGGCGACAGGGCGCTACGAGCAGTACTTC. Its translation is CASSISATGRYEQYF.

The genes are TRBV5-4 and TRBJ1-6; D ambiguous. CDR3 length equals 17 residues. Germline V gives CDR1 SGHNT, CDR2 YYREEE (reference sequence). The V and J ends lost 0 bases and 2 bases respectively, with 12 bases between them. CDR3 residues: CASSLVFRGTYNSPLHF. CDR3 nucleotides: TGTGCCAGCAGCTTGGTCTTCAGAGGCACCTATAATTCACCCCTCCACTTT.

The chain employs TRBV28 and TRBJ1-6, with D maybe TRBD1 (6 bases). Per the germline V gene, CDR1 is MDHEN and CDR2 is SYDVKM. The CDR3 sequence is 14 residues long. Trimming left V 6 bases short and J 7 bases short, with 13 bases between. CDR3 bases: TGTGCCAGCAGGAACCAAGGACAGAATTCACCCCTCCACTTT. Translated, it gives CASRNQGQNSPLHF.

Only one count was recorded for this clone. The J gene is TRBJ2-1, the V gene TRBV6-4, with 10 bases aligning to TRBD2. This CDR3 comprises 16 residues. CDR1 MRHNA and CDR2 SNTAGT come from the germline V gene. J lost 5 bases, V lost 3 bases, and 7 bases had no gene match. The CDR3 loop is CASSDAGTSDDNEQFF. CDR3 sequence (DNA): TGTGCCAGCAGTGATGCCGGGACTAGCGATGACAATGAGCAGTTCTTC.

J is TRBJ1-3 and V is TRBV7-9; 9 bases match TRBD1. CDR1 and CDR2 (germline): SEHNR, FQNEAQ (reference sequence). Trimming cost V 5 bases and J 4 bases; bases outside gene matches: 3. The CDR3 is made up of 14 amino acids. CDR3 region: CASSITGGGNTIYF. The DNA of the CDR3 is TGTGCCAGCAGCATTACAGGGGGCGGAAACACCATATATTTT.

This clone was observed a handful of times. V gene TRBV6-5 combines with J gene TRBJ2-7; D perhaps matches TRBD1 (7 bases). This CDR3 is built from 14 residues. CDR1 MNHEY and CDR2 SVGAGI come from the germline V gene. The V end was cut by 5 bases, the J end by 6 bases, with 17 bases between. The CDR3, as DNA: TGTGCCAGCAGTCCCGGGACAGCGGGTTTCGAGCAGTACTTC. It yields the protein CASSPGTAGFEQYF.

V usage is TRBV15 and J usage is TRBJ1-1; 7 positions agree with TRBD1. The V segment lost 3 bases and the J segment 1 base; nucleotides outside the gene matches: 5. Germline V CDR1 and CDR2: LNHNV, YYDKDF (reference sequence). The CDR3 totals 15 residues. CDR3: CATSSYRGQNTEAFF. CDR3 sequence (DNA): TGTGCCACCAGCAGCTACAGGGGACAGAACACTGAAGCTTTCTTT.

This chain uses TRBV5-6 with TRBJ1-5; D remains ambiguous. CDR1 is SGHDT, CDR2 YYEEEE, per germline. The CDR3 length is 14 residues. V was trimmed by 0 bases and J by 3 bases, leaving 7 bases between them. In DNA form, the CDR3 reads TGTGCCAGCAGCTTGGCCAGTAACAATCAGCCCCAGCATTTT. Its translation is CASSLASNNQPQHF.

The rearrangement uses TRBV29-1 and TRBJ2-6, with 7 nucleotides matching TRBD1. Germline V gene sequence: CDR1 SQVTM, CDR2 ANQGSEA. The CDR3 spans 16 residues. The V and J ends lost 1 base and 1 base, in that order; junction bases with no gene match: 4. In DNA form, the CDR3 reads TGCAGCGTTGAAGCGACAGGGCTTTCTGGGGCCAACGTCCTGACTTTC. This gives the protein CSVEATGLSGANVLTF.

The V gene is TRBV5-4, the J gene TRBJ2-2, with 8 positions matching TRBD2. CDR3 length: 15 residues. In germline, CDR1 is SGHNT, CDR2 YYREEE (reference sequence). The V segment lost 1 base and the J segment 8 bases; nucleotides outside the gene matches: 7. The DNA of the CDR3 is TGTGCCAGCAGCTTGCGGCGGGAGGTGCAAGGGGAGCTGTTTTTT. It translates to CASSLRREVQGELFF.

The chain employs TRBV15 and TRBJ1-2; 9 bases align to TRBD1. The CDR3 spans 16 residues. J lost 5 bases, V lost 0 bases, and 7 bases had no gene match. Per the germline V gene, CDR1 is LNHNV and CDR2 is YYDKDF (reference sequence). The CDR3 sequence: CATSRDRTGGRYGYTF. The CDR3 coding sequence is TGTGCCACCAGCAGAGATCGTACAGGGGGCAGGTATGGCTACACCTTC.

The chain employs TRBV6-5 and TRBJ2-7, with a possible D match to TRBD2 (5 bases). CDR1 and CDR2 from the germline V gene are MNHEY and SVGAGI. The V and J ends lost 2 bases and 5 bases respectively, with 10 bases between them. The CDR3 runs 13 residues. CDR3 residues: CASSYTGWDEQYF. In nucleotides, the CDR3 is TGTGCCAGCAGTTACACGGGGTGGGACGAGCAGTACTTC.

This sequence joins TRBV10-1 and TRBJ1-5; 9 bases are a match to TRBD1. V trimming: 3 bases; J trimming: 6 bases; junction bases outside the gene matches: 15. The CDR3 spans 18 residues. Per germline, CDR1 WNHNN and CDR2 SYGVQD (reference sequence). The CDR3 DNA sequence: TGCGCCAGCAGTGATACTTACAGGGGGCCAGGGCGGATTCAGCCCCAGCATTTT. Translation gives CASSDTYRGPGRIQPQHF.

The V and J genes are TRBV6-2 or TRBV6-3 and TRBJ2-5, with 14 bases that match TRBD2. J gave up 3 bases and V 5 bases, and 8 bases lay outside the gene matches. Germline CDR1 MNHEY, CDR2 SVGEGT. This CDR3 spans 17 amino acids. CDR3 sequence (DNA): TGTGCCAGCAGTAGAAACCAGGGACTAGCGGGAGAAGAGACCCAGTACTTC. Residues: CASSRNQGLAGEETQYF.

This sequence joins TRBV2 and TRBJ2-5, with 12 bases that match TRBD2. The CDR3 length is 15 residues. Germline V gene lookup returns CDR1 SNHLY and CDR2 FYNNEI. V shed 2 bases, J shed 5 bases, and the junction held 3 bases outside the gene matches. The CDR3 DNA follows: TGTGCCAGCAGTGAATCGGGGACTAGCGGGGAGACCCAGTACTTC. Translating gives CASSESGTSGETQYF.

This clone turned up a few times. The chain has TRBV4-1 and TRBJ2-7; 11 nucleotides match TRBD2. CDR1 and CDR2 from the germline V gene are MGHRA and YSYEKL. The CDR3 extends over 15 amino acids. Germline trimming cut 8 bases from V and 0 bases from J; bases unmatched to any gene: 6. The CDR3 nucleotides read TGCGCCAGCGCGCCCGGGACTAGCGGCTCCTACGAGCAGTACTTC. Residues: CASAPGTSGSYEQYF.

The chain joins TRBV9 to TRBJ1-2; 9 nucleotides match TRBD1. The CDR3 sequence is 14 residues long. Germline lookup yields CDR1 SGDLS and CDR2 YYNGEE. The V gene end was trimmed by 0 bases and the J gene end by 12 bases; junction bases not matched to a gene: 9. CDR3 in DNA: TGTGCCAGCAGCGTAGAGTGGGACAGGGCCGGTGACACCTTC. This translates into CASSVEWDRAGDTF.

This sequence joins TRBV6-6 and TRBJ2-7; 10 positions agree with TRBD2. Germline V gene lookup returns CDR1 MNHNY and CDR2 SVGAGI (reference sequence). V gave up 6 bases and J gave up 3 bases; unmatched junction bases: 5. This CDR3 is 14 amino acids long. Here the CDR3 DNA reads TGTGCCAGCAGCTCTCTAGCGGGAGTCTACGAGCAGTACTTC. Encoded protein: CASSSLAGVYEQYF.